This entry lists 30 T cell receptor beta chains sequenced from one sample in a study of PD-L1 blockade in urothelial cancer. The data were produced by immunoSEQ multiplex PCR, yet TCRdb's version contains in-frame clones alone and is incomplete. This table holds 35,000 to 50,000 clones, 88% found once. Sample: PBMCs, taken around atezolizumab (anti-PD-L1) treatment. These receptors came from a woman aged 60 to 75 with urothelial cancer.

This chain connects TRBV5-1 to TRBJ2-7, with a tentative D call TRBD2 (6 bases). The CDR3 sequence is 14 residues long. The germline CDR1 and CDR2 sequences are SGHRS and YFSETQ. V lost 3 bases and J lost 6, with 16 bases in between. CDR3 in DNA: TGCGCCAGCAGCTATGGCTCCCAAGCGGGCGAGCAGTACTTC. Translation: CASSYGSQAGEQYF.

The chain's CDR3 is CATSRDGGSTSLIYGYTF. The CDR3 DNA sequence: TGTGCCACCAGCAGAGATGGGGGCAGCACAAGTTTGATCTATGGCTACACCTTC. The chain carries TRBV15 and TRBJ1-2; tentatively, D is TRBD1 (6 bases). This CDR3 is 18 amino acids long. CDR1 is LNHNV, CDR2 YYDKDF, per germline (reference sequence). V was shortened by 0 bases and J by 4 bases, with 21 bases between the two germline ends.

This clone was observed once. The chain employs TRBV11-2 and TRBJ2-1; 8 bases line up with TRBD1. Per the germline V gene, CDR1 is SGHAT and CDR2 is FQNNGV. V lost 4 bases to trimming and J lost 5 bases; unmatched junction nucleotides: 4. The CDR3 covers 14 residues. The CDR3 DNA reads TGTGCCAGCAGCTCCTGGACAGGGAACAATGAGCAGTTCTTC. This gives the protein CASSSWTGNNEQFF.

This chain joins TRBV7-2 and TRBJ2-1, with TRBD1 as a possible D gene (5 bases). The CDR3 covers 15 residues. CDR1 and CDR2 from the germline V gene are SGHTA and FQGNSA. V was shortened by 4 bases and J by 2 bases, with 12 bases between the two germline ends. CDR3 DNA sequence: TGTGCCAGCAGCTATGACAGTATTGCCTACAATGAGCAGTTCTTC. It yields the protein CASSYDSIAYNEQFF.

The chain employs TRBV6-6 and TRBJ2-1; D is ambiguous. CDR1 MNHNY and CDR2 SVGAGI come from the germline V gene (reference sequence). V shed 0 bases and J shed 0 bases, with 9 bases lying between them. The CDR3 is made up of 16 amino acids. The CDR3 nucleotides read TGTGCCAGCAGTTACTCGGTCGAGGCCTCCTACAATGAGCAGTTCTTC. It specifies CASSYSVEASYNEQFF.

A few counts support this clone. The J gene is TRBJ1-1, the V gene TRBV5-1; no reliable D call. Germline assignment: CDR1 SGHRS and CDR2 YFSETQ. There are 14 residues in the CDR3. V was trimmed by 0 bases and J by 1 base, leaving 7 bases between them. This CDR3 reads CASSLGVQNTEAFF. In DNA, the CDR3 is TGCGCCAGCAGCTTGGGAGTCCAGAACACTGAAGCTTTCTTT. Drawing the rest from reference TRBV5-1 and TRBJ1-1, the complete variable domain is KAGVTQTPRYLIKTRGQQVTLSCSPISGHRSVSWYQQTPGQGLQFLFEYFSETQRNKGNFPGRFSGRQFSNSRSEMNVSTLELGDSALYLCASSLGVQNTEAFFGQGTRLTVV.

The chain recombines TRBV7-9 with TRBJ2-2; no clear D. V lost 7 bases and J lost 3, with 3 bases in between. This CDR3 region has 11 residues. Per germline, CDR1 SEHNR and CDR2 FQNEAQ (reference sequence). CDR3 loop: CASTYTGELFF. DNA for the CDR3: TGTGCCAGCACCTACACCGGGGAGCTGTTTTTT.

The V and J genes are TRBV5-1 and TRBJ1-1, with 7 nucleotides matching TRBD1. Germline CDR1 SGHRS, CDR2 YFSETQ. The V and J ends lost 0 bases and 0 bases, in that order; junction bases with no gene match: 11. This CDR3 contains 18 residues. CDR3 residues: CASSLDVWPTGMNTEAFF. CDR3 nucleotides: TGCGCCAGCAGCTTGGATGTTTGGCCGACAGGGATGAACACTGAAGCTTTCTTT.

The V call is TRBV5-4, the J call TRBJ2-3; 12 nucleotides align to TRBD2. Per germline, CDR1 SGHNT and CDR2 YYREEE (reference sequence). The CDR3 is made up of 18 amino acids. Trimming cost V 4 bases and J 8 bases; bases outside gene matches: 17. CDR3 DNA: TGTGCCAGCAGCGAAGGGGCTAGCGGGGGGGACTGGAGTGGTACGCAGTATTTT. This gives the protein CASSEGASGGDWSGTQYF.

This clone has a single count. The V gene is TRBV27, the J gene TRBJ1-2; D perhaps matches TRBD1 (6 bases). The germline V and J ends were trimmed by 4 bases and 4 bases, with 10 bases remaining between them. Germline CDR1 and CDR2: MNHEY and SMNVEV (reference sequence). This CDR3 has 13 amino acids. In DNA form, the CDR3 reads TGTGCCAGCAGTTCGGACAGCTCCTATGGCTACACCTTC. Protein product: CASSSDSSYGYTF.

The rearrangement joins TRBV4-1 to TRBJ2-5, with 10 bases matching TRBD2. CDR3 length: 16 amino acids. CDR1 is MGHRA and CDR2 is YSYEKL in the germline V gene. The V gene end was trimmed by 3 bases and the J gene end by 3 bases; junction bases not matched to a gene: 7. The chain's CDR3 is CASSQASGRVEETQYF. CDR3 in DNA: TGCGCCAGCAGCCAGGCAAGCGGGAGGGTAGAAGAGACCCAGTACTTC.

V usage is TRBV6-5 and J usage is TRBJ2-1; D gene ambiguous. The CDR3 totals 16 residues. Germline CDR1 MNHEY, CDR2 SVGAGI. The germline V and J ends were trimmed by 2 bases and 3 bases, with 14 bases remaining between them. The DNA of the CDR3 is TGTGCCAGCAGTTACGACCTGCCGGAGAACTACAATGAGCAGTTCTTC. Amino acids: CASSYDLPENYNEQFF.

This chain joins TRBV4-3 and TRBJ2-1; 9 bases match TRBD1. The CDR3 length is 16 residues. The V segment lost 2 bases and the J segment 6 bases; nucleotides outside the gene matches: 8. Germline CDR1 is LGHNA and CDR2 is YSLEER. Written as DNA, the CDR3 is TGCGCCAGCAGCCAATTTTCGACAGGGGGTTTCAATGAGCAGTTCTTC. Its protein product is CASSQFSTGGFNEQFF.

The rearrangement links TRBV5-1 to TRBJ2-5, with TRBD1 matching 7 bases. Per the germline V gene, CDR1 is SGHRS and CDR2 is YFSETQ. Trimming took 8 bases from V and 5 from J; bases not matched to a gene: 12. The CDR3 totals 14 residues. For the CDR3, the DNA is TGCGCCAGTTACAGGGGCCCCTCGGTGGAGACCCAGTACTTC. This translates into CASYRGPSVETQYF.

V gene TRBV6-5 combines with J gene TRBJ2-5; TRBD1 is a possible D gene (5 bases). Trimming removed 2 bases from V and 5 bases from J, with 9 bases in between. CDR3 length: 13 amino acids. The germline CDR1 and CDR2 sequences are MNHEY and SVGAGI. The CDR3 loop reads CASSYGAKETQYF. In DNA, the CDR3 is TGTGCCAGCAGTTACGGGGCTAAGGAGACCCAGTACTTC.

The chain carries TRBV7-2 and TRBJ2-2, with 9 nucleotides matching TRBD2. The V gene's germline CDR1 is SGHTA and CDR2 FQGNSA. V trimming: 1 base; J trimming: 7 bases; junction bases outside the gene matches: 7. CDR3 length: 16 amino acids. The DNA of the CDR3 is TGTGCCAGCAGCTTAGTTCGCGGGAGGGCCGGCGGGGAGCTGTTTTTT. Its translation is CASSLVRGRAGGELFF.

The chain joins TRBV19 to TRBJ2-7; a weak D match, TRBD2 (6 bases). The V gene's germline CDR1 is LNHDA and CDR2 SQIVND (reference sequence). Trimming cost V 3 bases and J 2 bases, with 11 bases left between them. CDR3 size: 14 residues. The CDR3 DNA is TGTGCCAGTAGTATCGGGACTGGGGCCTACGAGCAGTACTTC. This gives the protein CASSIGTGAYEQYF.

This rearrangement joins TRBV7-3 to TRBJ1-1, with D perhaps matching TRBD1 (5 bases). Germline CDR1 and CDR2: SGHTA and FQGTGA. V was cut by 6 bases and J by 5 bases, with 22 bases left in between. CDR3 length: 16 amino acids. CDR3 region: CASRTFSGSGGTEAFF. For the CDR3, the DNA is TGTGCCAGCAGAACCTTTTCCGGGTCGGGGGGGACTGAAGCTTTCTTT.

The V and J genes are TRBV27 and TRBJ2-7; TRBD2 agrees at 11 bases. From germline, CDR1 is MNHEY and CDR2 SMNVEV (reference sequence). V lost 5 bases, J lost 4 bases, and 4 bases stayed unmatched. This CDR3 has 14 residues. The CDR3 sequence is CASSASGRRYEQYF. The CDR3 DNA follows: TGTGCCAGCAGTGCTAGCGGGAGGAGGTACGAGCAGTACTTC.

CDR3 coding DNA: TGCGCCAGCAGTCTCCCCTCCCAGGTGGGGCGGGACGAGCAGTTCTTC. As protein: CASSLPSQVGRDEQFF. This chain connects TRBV23-1 to TRBJ2-1; D may be TRBD2 (6 bases). TRBV23-1 is assigned to the ORF class and has an uncertain function. With 4 bases removed from V and 10 bases from J, the gap between germline ends came to 23 bases. This CDR3 spans 16 amino acids.

The V gene is TRBV29-1, the J gene TRBJ1-1; no clear D. V lost 7 bases and J lost 7, with 13 bases in between. This CDR3 is built from 11 residues. Germline CDR1 and CDR2: SQVTM and ANQGSEA. CDR3 in DNA: TGCAGCGGGCAAAGGGAGATTGAAGCTTTCTTT. Amino acid sequence: CSGQREIEAFF.

V is TRBV6-5 and J is TRBJ1-3; D might be TRBD1 (6 bases). Germline V gene sequence: CDR1 MNHEY, CDR2 SVGAGI. The V end was cut by 6 bases, the J end by 3 bases, with 12 bases between. This CDR3 region has 14 residues. CDR3 in amino acids: CASSPTGSGNTIYF. CDR3 DNA: TGTGCCAGCAGCCCAACAGGGAGTGGAAACACCATATATTTT.

The chain is built from TRBV5-1 and TRBJ2-2; weak D call: TRBD1 (5 bases). Germline CDR1 and CDR2: SGHRS and YFSETQ. The V end was cut by 7 bases, the J end by 0 bases, with 13 bases between. The CDR3 contains 15 residues. CDR3: CASGPTRANTGELFF. CDR3 in DNA: TGCGCCAGCGGTCCCACCAGGGCGAACACCGGGGAGCTGTTTTTT.

This sequence joins TRBV12-5 and TRBJ2-2; perhaps TRBD1 as D (6 bases). The V gene's germline CDR1 is LGHNT and CDR2 FRNRAP. Trimming took off 0 bases at V and 8 bases at J, with 10 bases between the two ends. The CDR3 has 14 amino acids. CDR3 nucleotide sequence: TGTGCTAGTGGTTTGGTACAAGGGGGAGGGGAGCTGTTTTTT. It yields the protein CASGLVQGGGELFF. The variable domain in full, completed from reference TRBV12-5 and TRBJ2-2, reads DARVTQTPRHKVTEMGQEVTMRCQPILGHNTVFWYRQTMMQGLELLAYFRNRAPLDDSGMPKDRFSAEMPDATLATLKIQPSEPRDSAVYFCASGLVQGGGELFFGEGSRLTVL.

V is TRBV5-6 and J is TRBJ2-7; a possible D gene is TRBD1 (6 bases). Deletions cut 1 base from V and 3 bases from J, with 11 bases between. The CDR3 sequence is 14 residues long. Looked up from germline, CDR1 is SGHDT and CDR2 is YYEEEE. CDR3 in amino acids: CASSLFGQSYEQYF. The CDR3 bases are TGTGCCAGCAGCTTGTTCGGACAGAGCTACGAGCAGTACTTC.

The chain combines TRBV5-1 with TRBJ1-2; 10 bases are shared with TRBD1. The V and J ends lost 2 bases and 3 bases, in that order; junction bases with no gene match: 10. The length of the CDR3 is 17 residues. Germline CDR1 SGHRS, CDR2 YFSETQ. CDR3 sequence reads: CASSFGVGTGDYYGYTF. CDR3 nucleotide sequence: TGCGCCAGCAGCTTTGGGGTTGGGACAGGGGATTACTATGGCTACACCTTC.

The V and J genes are TRBV19 and TRBJ1-1; D not certain. CDR1 is LNHDA and CDR2 is SQIVND in the germline V gene (reference sequence). CDR3 length: 17 amino acids. The V end was cut by 9 bases, the J end by 0 bases, with 23 bases between. For the CDR3, the DNA is TGTGCCAGCATCGGGTCGGCAGCTCCCGGGATGAACACTGAAGCTTTCTTT. As protein: CASIGSAAPGMNTEAFF.

This clone is categorized as medium-sized. The chain carries TRBV25-1 and TRBJ1-1; D is ambiguous. The CDR3 is 12 residues long. The germline V gene encodes CDR1 MGHDK and CDR2 SYGVNS. The V and J ends lost 4 bases and 5 bases respectively, with 8 bases between them. The CDR3 sequence is CASSGGWTEAFF. CDR3 nucleotide sequence: TGTGCCAGCAGTGGCGGGTGGACTGAAGCTTTCTTT.

The chain links TRBV27 to TRBJ2-5; D might be TRBD1 (5 bases). CDR1 is MNHEY, CDR2 SMNVEV, per germline (reference sequence). This CDR3 is built from 15 residues. Trimming took 5 bases from V and 2 from J, leaving 15 bases between them. Here the CDR3 DNA reads TGTGCCAGCAGTCTAATCCGTACAGGTCAAGAGACCCAGTACTTC. Its translation: CASSLIRTGQETQYF.

As concerns this clone: One junction end disagrees with the germline gene, perhaps due to a read error. This rearrangement joins TRBV2 to TRBJ2-7; 9 bases map to TRBD1. The CDR3 covers 15 residues. Germline loops: CDR1 SNHLY, CDR2 FYNNEI. CDR3 DNA: TGTGCCAGCAGGGAAGGGACAGGGCCCTCCTACGAGCAGTACTTC. This translates into CASREGTGPSYEQYF.